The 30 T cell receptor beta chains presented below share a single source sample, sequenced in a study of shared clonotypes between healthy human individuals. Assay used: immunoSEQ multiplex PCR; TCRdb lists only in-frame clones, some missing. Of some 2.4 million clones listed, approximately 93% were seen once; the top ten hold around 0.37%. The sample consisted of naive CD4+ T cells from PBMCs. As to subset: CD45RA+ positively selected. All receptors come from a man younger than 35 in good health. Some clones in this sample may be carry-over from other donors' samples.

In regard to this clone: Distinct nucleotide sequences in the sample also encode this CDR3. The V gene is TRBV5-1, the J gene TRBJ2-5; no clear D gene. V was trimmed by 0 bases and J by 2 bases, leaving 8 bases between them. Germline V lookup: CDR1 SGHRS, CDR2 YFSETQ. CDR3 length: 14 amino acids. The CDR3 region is CASSLGTVQETQYF. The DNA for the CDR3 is TGCGCCAGCAGCTTGGGGACCGTACAAGAGACCCAGTACTTC.

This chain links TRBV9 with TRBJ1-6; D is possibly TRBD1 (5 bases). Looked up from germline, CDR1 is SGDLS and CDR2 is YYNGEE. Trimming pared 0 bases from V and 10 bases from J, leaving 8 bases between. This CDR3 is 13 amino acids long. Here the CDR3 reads CASSVVGESPLHF. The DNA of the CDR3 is TGTGCCAGCAGCGTAGTGGGGGAATCACCCCTCCACTTT.

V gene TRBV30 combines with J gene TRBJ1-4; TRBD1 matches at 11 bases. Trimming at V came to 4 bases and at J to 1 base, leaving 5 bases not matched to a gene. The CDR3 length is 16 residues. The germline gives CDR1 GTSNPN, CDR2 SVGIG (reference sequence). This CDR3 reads CAWNPGQGGTNEKLFF. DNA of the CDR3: TGTGCCTGGAACCCGGGACAGGGGGGAACTAATGAAAAACTGTTTTTT.

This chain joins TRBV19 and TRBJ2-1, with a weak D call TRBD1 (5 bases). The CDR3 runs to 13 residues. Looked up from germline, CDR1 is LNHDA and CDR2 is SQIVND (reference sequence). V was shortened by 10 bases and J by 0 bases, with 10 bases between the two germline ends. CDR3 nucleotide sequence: TGTGCCACTAGGGGAAGCTCCTACAATGAGCAGTTCTTC. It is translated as CATRGSSYNEQFF.

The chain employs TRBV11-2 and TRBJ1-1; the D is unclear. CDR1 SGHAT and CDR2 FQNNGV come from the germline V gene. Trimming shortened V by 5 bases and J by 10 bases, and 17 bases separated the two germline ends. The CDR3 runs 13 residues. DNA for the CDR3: TGTGCCAGCAGCCCCCTTCTTAGGGTGCTAGCTTTCTTT. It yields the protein CASSPLLRVLAFF.

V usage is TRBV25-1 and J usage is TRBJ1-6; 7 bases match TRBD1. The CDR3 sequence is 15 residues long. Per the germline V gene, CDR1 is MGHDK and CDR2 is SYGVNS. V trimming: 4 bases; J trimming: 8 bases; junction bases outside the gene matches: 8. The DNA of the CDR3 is TGTGCCAGCAGTGGTTCCGGGACAGCCTATTCACCCCTCCACTTT. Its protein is CASSGSGTAYSPLHF.

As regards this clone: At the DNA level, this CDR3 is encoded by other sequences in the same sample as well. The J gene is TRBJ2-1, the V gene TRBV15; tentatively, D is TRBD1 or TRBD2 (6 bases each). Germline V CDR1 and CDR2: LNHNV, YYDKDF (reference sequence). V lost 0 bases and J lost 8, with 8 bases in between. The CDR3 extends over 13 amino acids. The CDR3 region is CATSRDRGDEQFF. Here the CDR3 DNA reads TGTGCCACCAGCAGAGATAGGGGGGATGAGCAGTTCTTC.

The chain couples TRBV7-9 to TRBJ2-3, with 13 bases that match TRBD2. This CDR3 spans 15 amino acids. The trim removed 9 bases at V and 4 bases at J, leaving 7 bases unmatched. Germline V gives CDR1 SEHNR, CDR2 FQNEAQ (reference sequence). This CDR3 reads CASRTSGRVSDTQYF. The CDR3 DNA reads TGTGCCAGTCGCACTAGCGGGAGGGTTTCAGATACGCAGTATTTT.

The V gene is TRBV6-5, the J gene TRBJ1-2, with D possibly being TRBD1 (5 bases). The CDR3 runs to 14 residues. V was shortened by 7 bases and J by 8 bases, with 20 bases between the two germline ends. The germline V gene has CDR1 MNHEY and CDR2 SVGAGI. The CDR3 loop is CASKSAGLSGGYTF. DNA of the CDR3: TGTGCCAGCAAAAGTGCGGGGCTTTCGGGGGGCTACACCTTC.

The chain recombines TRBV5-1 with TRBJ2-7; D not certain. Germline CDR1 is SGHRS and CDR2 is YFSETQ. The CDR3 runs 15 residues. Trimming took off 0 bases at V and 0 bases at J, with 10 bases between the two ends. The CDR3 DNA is TGCGCCAGCAGCTTGGGTACGGCTTTCTCCTACGAGCAGTACTTC. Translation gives CASSLGTAFSYEQYF.

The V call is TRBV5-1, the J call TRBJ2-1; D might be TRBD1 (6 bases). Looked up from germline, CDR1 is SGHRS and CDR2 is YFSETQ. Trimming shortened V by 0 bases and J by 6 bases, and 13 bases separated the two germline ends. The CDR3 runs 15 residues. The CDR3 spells CASSLALGAVNEQFF. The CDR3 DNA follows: TGCGCCAGCAGCTTGGCATTGGGGGCGGTCAATGAGCAGTTCTTC.

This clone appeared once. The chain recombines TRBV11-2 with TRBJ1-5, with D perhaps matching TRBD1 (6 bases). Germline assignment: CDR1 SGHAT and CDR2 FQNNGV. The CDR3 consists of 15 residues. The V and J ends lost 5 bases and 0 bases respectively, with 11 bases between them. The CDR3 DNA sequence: TGTGCCAGCAGCCCAGGGGTTTCTAGCAATCAGCCCCAGCATTTT. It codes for CASSPGVSSNQPQHF. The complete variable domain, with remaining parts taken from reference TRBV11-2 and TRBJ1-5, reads EAGVAQSPRYKIIEKRQSVAFWCNPISGHATLYWYQQILGQGPKLLIQFQNNGVVDDSQLPKDRFSAERLKGVDSTLKIQPAKLEDSAVYLCASSPGVSSNQPQHFGDGTRLSIL.

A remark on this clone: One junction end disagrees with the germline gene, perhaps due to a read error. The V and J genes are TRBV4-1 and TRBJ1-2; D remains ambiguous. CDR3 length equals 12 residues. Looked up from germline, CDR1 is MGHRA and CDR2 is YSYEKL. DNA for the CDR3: TGCGCCAGCAGCCAAGAGGGTCGCCACTTCAGCTTC. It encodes CASSQEGRHFSF.

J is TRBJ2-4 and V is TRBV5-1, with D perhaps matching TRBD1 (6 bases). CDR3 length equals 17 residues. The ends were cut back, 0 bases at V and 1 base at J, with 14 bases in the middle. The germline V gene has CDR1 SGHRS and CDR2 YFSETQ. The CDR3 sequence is CASSLGPGEKAKNIQYF. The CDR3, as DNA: TGCGCCAGCAGCTTGGGTCCAGGGGAAAAGGCCAAAAACATTCAGTACTTC.

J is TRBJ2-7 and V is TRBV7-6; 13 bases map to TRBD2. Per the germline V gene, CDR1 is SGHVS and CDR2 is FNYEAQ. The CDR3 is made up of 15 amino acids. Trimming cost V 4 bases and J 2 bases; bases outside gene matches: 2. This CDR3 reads CASSSGLAGAYEQYF. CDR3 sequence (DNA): TGTGCCAGCAGCTCAGGACTAGCGGGGGCCTACGAGCAGTACTTC. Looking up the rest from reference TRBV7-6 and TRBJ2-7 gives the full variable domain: GAGVSQSPRYKVTKRGQDVALRCDPISGHVSLYWYRQALGQGPEFLTYFNYEAQQDKSGLPNDRFSAERPEGSISTLTIQRTEQRDSAMYRCASSSGLAGAYEQYFGPGTRLTVT.

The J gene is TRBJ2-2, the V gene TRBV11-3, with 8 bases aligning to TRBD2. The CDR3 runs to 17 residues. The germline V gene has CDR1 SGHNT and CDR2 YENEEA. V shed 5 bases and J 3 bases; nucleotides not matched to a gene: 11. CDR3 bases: TGTGCCAGCAGCCCGGACAGCGGGAGAGGTGACACCGGGGAGCTGTTTTTT. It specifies CASSPDSGRGDTGELFF.

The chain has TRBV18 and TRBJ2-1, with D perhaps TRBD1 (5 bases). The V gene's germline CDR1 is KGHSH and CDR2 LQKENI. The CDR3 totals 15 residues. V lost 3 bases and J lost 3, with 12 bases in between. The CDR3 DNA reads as TGTGCCAGCTCACCTTCAGGGTACCTCTACAATGAGCAGTTCTTC. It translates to CASSPSGYLYNEQFF.

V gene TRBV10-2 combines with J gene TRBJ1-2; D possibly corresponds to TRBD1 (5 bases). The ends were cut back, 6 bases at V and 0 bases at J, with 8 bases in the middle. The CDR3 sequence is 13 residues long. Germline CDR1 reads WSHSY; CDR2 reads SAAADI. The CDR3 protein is CASRRQSNYGYTF. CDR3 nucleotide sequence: TGCGCCAGCAGACGACAGTCTAACTATGGCTACACCTTC.

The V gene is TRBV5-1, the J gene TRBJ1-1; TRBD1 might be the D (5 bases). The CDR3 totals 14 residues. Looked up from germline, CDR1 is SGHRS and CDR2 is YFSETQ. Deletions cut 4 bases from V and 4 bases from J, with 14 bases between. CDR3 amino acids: CASSTGTWTTEAFF. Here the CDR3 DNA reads TGCGCCAGCAGCACCGGGACCTGGACCACTGAAGCTTTCTTT.

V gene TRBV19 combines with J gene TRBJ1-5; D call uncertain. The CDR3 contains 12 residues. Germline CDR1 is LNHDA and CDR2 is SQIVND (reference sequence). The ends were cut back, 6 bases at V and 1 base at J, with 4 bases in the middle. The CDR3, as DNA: TGTGCCAGTAGGGCAAGCAATCAGCCCCAGCATTTT. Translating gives CASRASNQPQHF.

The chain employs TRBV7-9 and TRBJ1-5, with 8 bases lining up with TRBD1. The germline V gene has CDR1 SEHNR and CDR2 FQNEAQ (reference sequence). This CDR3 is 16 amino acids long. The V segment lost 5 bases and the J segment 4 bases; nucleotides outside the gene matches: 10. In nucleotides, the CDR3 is TGTGCCAGCAGCCCTCCTGGACAGGGCAAGAATCAGCCCCAGCATTTT. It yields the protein CASSPPGQGKNQPQHF.

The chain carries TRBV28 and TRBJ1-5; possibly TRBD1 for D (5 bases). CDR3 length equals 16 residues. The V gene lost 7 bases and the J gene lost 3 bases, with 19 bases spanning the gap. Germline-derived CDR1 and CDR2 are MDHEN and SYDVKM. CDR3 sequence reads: CASKTAEGLNNQPQHF. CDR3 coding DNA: TGTGCCAGCAAGACAGCAGAGGGTCTGAACAATCAGCCCCAGCATTTT.

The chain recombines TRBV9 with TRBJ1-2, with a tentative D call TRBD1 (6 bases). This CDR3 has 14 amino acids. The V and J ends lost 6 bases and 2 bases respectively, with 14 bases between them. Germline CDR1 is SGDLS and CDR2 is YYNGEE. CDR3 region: CASTEGDGNYGYTF. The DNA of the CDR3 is TGTGCCAGCACTGAGGGGGACGGGAACTATGGCTACACCTTC.

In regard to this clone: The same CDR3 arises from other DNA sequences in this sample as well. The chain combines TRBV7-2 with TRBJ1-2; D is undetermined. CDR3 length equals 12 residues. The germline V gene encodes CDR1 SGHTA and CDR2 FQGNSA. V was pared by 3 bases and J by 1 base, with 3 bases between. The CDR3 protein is CASSFVNYGYTF. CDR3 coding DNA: TGTGCCAGCAGCTTTGTTAACTATGGCTACACCTTC.

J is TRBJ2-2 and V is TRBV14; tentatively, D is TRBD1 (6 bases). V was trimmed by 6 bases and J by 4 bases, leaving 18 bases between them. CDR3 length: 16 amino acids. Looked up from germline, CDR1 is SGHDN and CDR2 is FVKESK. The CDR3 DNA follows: TGTGCCAGCAGTCTCTTCGCCCAGGGGCGCACCGGGGAGCTGTTTTTT. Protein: CASSLFAQGRTGELFF.

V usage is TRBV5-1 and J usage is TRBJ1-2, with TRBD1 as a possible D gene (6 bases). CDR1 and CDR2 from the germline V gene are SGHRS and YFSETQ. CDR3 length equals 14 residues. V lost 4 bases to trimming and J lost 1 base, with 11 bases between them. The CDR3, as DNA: TGCGCCAGCAGCGAAAAACAGGGTAACTATGGCTACACCTTC. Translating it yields CASSEKQGNYGYTF.

The CDR3 spells CASSPPTGKPNEKLFF. The CDR3 region has the DNA TGTGCCAGCAGTCCCCCCACCGGGAAACCTAATGAAAAACTGTTTTTT. The V call is TRBV27, the J call TRBJ1-4; D not certain. This CDR3 spans 16 amino acids. Germline V CDR1 and CDR2: MNHEY, SMNVEV (reference sequence). Between the trimmed V and J ends, which lost 5 bases and 3 bases, there was a span of 16 bases.

CDR3 sequence (DNA): TGCGCCAGCAGCCAAGTCAGGGGGCGGGAGACAGATACGCAGTATTTT. Encoded protein: CASSQVRGRETDTQYF. This chain links TRBV4-1 with TRBJ2-3, with D perhaps matching TRBD1 (8 bases). Trimming left V 1 base short and J 3 bases short, with 14 bases between. The CDR3 totals 16 residues. Germline V gene lookup returns CDR1 MGHRA and CDR2 YSYEKL.

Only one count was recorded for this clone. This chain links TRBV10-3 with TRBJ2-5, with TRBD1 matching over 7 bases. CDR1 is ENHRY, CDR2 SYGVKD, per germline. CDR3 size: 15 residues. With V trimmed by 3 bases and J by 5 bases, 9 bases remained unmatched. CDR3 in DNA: TGTGCCATCAGTGACTACAGGGGTGGTAAGGAGACCCAGTACTTC. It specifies CAISDYRGGKETQYF.

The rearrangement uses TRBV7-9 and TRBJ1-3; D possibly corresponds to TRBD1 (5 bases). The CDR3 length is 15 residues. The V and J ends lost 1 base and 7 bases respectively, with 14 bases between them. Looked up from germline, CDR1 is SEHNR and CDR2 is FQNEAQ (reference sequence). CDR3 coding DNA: TGTGCCAGCAGCTTAGTTCTGGGGGTCTGGAACACCATATATTTT. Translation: CASSLVLGVWNTIYF.